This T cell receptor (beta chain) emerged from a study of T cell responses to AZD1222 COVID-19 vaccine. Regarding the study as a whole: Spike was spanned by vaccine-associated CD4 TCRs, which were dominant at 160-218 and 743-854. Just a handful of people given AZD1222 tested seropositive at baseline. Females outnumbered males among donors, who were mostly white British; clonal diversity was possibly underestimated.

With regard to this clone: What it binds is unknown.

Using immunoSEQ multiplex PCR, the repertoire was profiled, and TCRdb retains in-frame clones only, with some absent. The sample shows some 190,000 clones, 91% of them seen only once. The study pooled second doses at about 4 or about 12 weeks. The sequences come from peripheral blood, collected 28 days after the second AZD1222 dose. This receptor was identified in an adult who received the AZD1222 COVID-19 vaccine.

CDR3 sequence: CASSLPPGSEQYF. CDR3 sequence (DNA): TGTGCCAGCAGCCTACCCCCAGGGTCCGAGCAGTACTTC. The chain joins TRBV3-1 (or the pseudogene TRBV3-2) to TRBJ2-7; tentatively, D is TRBD1 (5 bases). Per the germline V gene, CDR1 is LGHDT and CDR2 is YNNKEL (reference sequence). This CDR3 contains 13 residues. Trimming removed 4 bases from V and 6 bases from J, with 13 bases in between.